The 29 T cell receptor beta chains given below trace back to one sample, sequenced in a study of T cells after yellow fever vaccination. A single record per CDR3 protein comes from TCRdb applying MiXCR to the 5' RACE reads. The data contain 250,000 or so distinct CDR3 sequences, 5.5% to 8.5% of them singletons. Sequencing used CD4+ T cells sorted from PBMCs, obtained on the day of the yellow fever booster vaccination. Receptors originate from a man under 40 who received the YFV17D yellow fever vaccine.

A few counts support this clonotype. The rearrangement links TRBV5-1 to TRBJ2-1, with TRBD1 as a possible D gene (6 bases). Per germline, CDR1 SGHRS and CDR2 YFSETQ. Trimming shortened V by 5 bases and J by 4 bases, and 16 bases separated the two germline ends. This CDR3 has 15 amino acids. DNA for the CDR3: TGCGCCAGCAGTTTTGCCGGGACACCTTACAATGAGCAGTTCTTC. Translation: CASSFAGTPYNEQFF.

This clonotype was observed a few times. The V gene is TRBV29-1, the J gene TRBJ2-7; 7 bases agree with TRBD2. Looked up from germline, CDR1 is SQVTM and CDR2 is ANQGSEA. There are 12 residues in the CDR3. Trimming at V came to 4 bases and at J to 7 bases, leaving 7 bases not matched to a gene. CDR3 coding DNA: TGCAGCGTTGGCTTGGGGGGGTTTGAGCAGTACTTC. Translating it yields CSVGLGGFEQYF.

This clonotype has at least ten counts. The J gene is TRBJ1-2, the V gene TRBV12-3 or TRBV12-4; D is perhaps TRBD1 (5 bases). V gave up 3 bases and J gave up 7 bases, with 18 bases separating them. There are 15 residues in the CDR3. The CDR3, as DNA: TGTGCCAGCAGTTTGGAGACAAACTATGGGGGTGGCTACACCTTC. Encoded protein: CASSLETNYGGGYTF.

This clonotype was counted at least ten times. The chain has TRBV20-1 and TRBJ1-5, with TRBD1 matching 8 bases. V gave up 1 base and J gave up 7 bases; unmatched junction bases: 9. The CDR3 is 15 amino acids. Per the germline V gene, CDR1 is DFQATT and CDR2 is SNEGSKA (reference sequence). The CDR3 DNA reads as TGCAGTGCTAGAGTAACAGGGGGAGGACACCAGCCCCAGCATTTT. This translates into CSARVTGGGHQPQHF.

This clonotype was counted many times. The chain employs TRBV6-5 and TRBJ2-7, with TRBD2 matching over 9 bases. Unmatched junction bases numbered 1, after V lost 0 bases and J lost 1 base. This CDR3 contains 15 residues. CDR1 is MNHEY and CDR2 is SVGAGI in the germline V gene. The CDR3 protein is CASSYSAGGSYEQYF. CDR3 DNA: TGTGCCAGCAGTTACTCTGCGGGAGGGTCCTACGAGCAGTACTTC.

This clonotype came up a few times. The rearrangement joins TRBV7-9 to TRBJ2-2; D is ambiguous. Germline V gives CDR1 SEHNR, CDR2 FQNEAQ (reference sequence). V lost 4 bases and J lost 3, with 18 bases in between. CDR3 length: 17 amino acids. The CDR3 bases are TGTGCCAGCAGCTCAGGACGTTACTCGGCGGACACCGGGGAGCTGTTTTTT. Translation: CASSSGRYSADTGELFF. The whole variable domain, remainder taken from reference TRBV7-9 and TRBJ2-2, is DTGVSQNPRHKITKRGQNVTFRCDPISEHNRLYWYRQTLGQGPEFLTYFQNEAQLEKSRLLSDRFSAERPKGSFSTLEIQRTEQGDSAMYLCASSSGRYSADTGELFFGEGSRLTVL.

This clonotype appeared many times. The chain combines TRBV6-2 or TRBV6-3 with TRBJ1-3; the D gene is possibly TRBD1 (6 bases). This CDR3 comprises 15 residues. From germline, CDR1 is MNHEY and CDR2 SVGEGT. V lost 8 bases and J lost 0, with 14 bases in between. The CDR3 DNA reads TGTGCCAGCGGAGACGGACAGCGCTCTGGAAACACCATATATTTT. Translating gives CASGDGQRSGNTIYF.

This clonotype was detected a few times. The chain employs TRBV7-2 and TRBJ2-2, with TRBD2 matching 7 bases. CDR3 length equals 14 residues. J lost 3 bases, V lost 5 bases, and 3 bases had no gene match. Germline CDR1 reads SGHTA; CDR2 reads FQGNSA. CDR3 amino acids: CASSRAGDTGELFF. The CDR3 DNA is TGTGCCAGCAGCCGGGCGGGAGACACCGGGGAGCTGTTTTTT.

This clonotype was counted a few times. V and J are TRBV21-1 and TRBJ2-2; TRBD1, as called in the table, went unchecked against the DNA. TRBV21-1 is recorded as a pseudogene. The CDR3 runs 13 residues. This chain's CDR3 is CASVTGVHGELFF. For the CDR3, the DNA is TGTGCCAGCGTCACAGGGGTTCACGGGGAGCTGTTTTTT.

Ten or more counts support this clonotype. The chain recombines TRBV18 with TRBJ2-6, with 10 nucleotides matching TRBD1. CDR3 length: 17 amino acids. J gave up 1 base and V 6 bases, and 6 bases lay outside the gene matches. Germline CDR1 is KGHSH and CDR2 is LQKENI. In DNA form, the CDR3 reads TGTGCCAGCTCCCGGGGACAGGGGAATTCTGGGGCCAACGTCCTGACTTTC. Its protein is CASSRGQGNSGANVLTF. The variable domain in full, completed from reference TRBV18 and TRBJ2-6, reads NAGVMQNPRHLVRRRGQEARLRCSPMKGHSHVYWYRQLPEEGLKFMVYLQKENIIDESGMPKERFSAEFPKEGPSILRIQQVVRGDSAAYFCASSRGQGNSGANVLTFGAGSRLTVL.

This clonotype was counted many times. V gene TRBV7-2 combines with J gene TRBJ2-1; 10 nucleotides line up with TRBD2. The J segment lost 10 bases and the V segment lost 4 bases, leaving 4 bases of the junction unmatched. This CDR3 region has 13 residues. Germline V CDR1 and CDR2: SGHTA, FQGNSA. For the CDR3, the DNA is TGTGCCAGCAGCTCGGGACTAGCGCAAGAGCAGTTCTTC. This translates into CASSSGLAQEQFF.

This chain connects TRBV10-3 to TRBJ2-7; perhaps TRBD2 as D (5 bases). Germline lookup yields CDR1 ENHRY and CDR2 SYGVKD. The germline V and J ends were trimmed by 7 bases and 2 bases, with 12 bases remaining between them. The CDR3 spans 13 residues. The CDR3 sequence: CAIKEAETYEQYF. DNA of the CDR3: TGTGCCATCAAGGAGGCGGAGACCTACGAGCAGTACTTC.

Ten or more counts support this clonotype. This chain joins TRBV7-8 and TRBJ2-3; D possibly corresponds to TRBD2 (6 bases). V shed 8 bases and J shed 3 bases, with 9 bases lying between them. The CDR3 sequence is 12 residues long. Germline CDR1 reads SGHVS; CDR2 reads FQNEAQ. CDR3 amino acids: CASRGLTDTQYF. The CDR3 DNA sequence: TGTGCCAGCCGGGGACTTACAGATACGCAGTATTTT.

This clonotype was counted only a few times. The V and J genes are TRBV7-9 and TRBJ1-1; the D gene is possibly TRBD1 (5 bases). Trimming took off 3 bases at V and 0 bases at J, with 11 bases between the two ends. This CDR3 is built from 15 residues. Germline V CDR1 and CDR2: SEHNR, FQNEAQ (reference sequence). Here the CDR3 DNA reads TGTGCCAGCAGCTTTCAGGGACTCATGAACACTGAAGCTTTCTTT. Amino acid sequence: CASSFQGLMNTEAFF.

The CDR3 sequence: CASSARGKQQYF. CDR3 in DNA: TGTGCCAGCAGCGCGCGGGGGAAGCAGCAGTACTTC. V usage is TRBV7-2 and J usage is TRBJ2-7; 7 bases agree with TRBD2. V lost 5 bases, J lost 8 bases, and 6 bases stayed unmatched. Germline loops: CDR1 SGHTA, CDR2 FQGNSA. The CDR3 is 12 residues long.

This chain uses TRBV11-2 with TRBJ2-2; TRBD1 agrees at 7 bases. V lost 5 bases, J lost 4 bases, and 4 bases stayed unmatched. CDR1 is SGHAT and CDR2 is FQNNGV in the germline V gene. The CDR3 consists of 14 residues. CDR3 protein: CASSPRTGTGELFF. Written as DNA, the CDR3 is TGTGCCAGCAGCCCTCGGACAGGCACCGGGGAGCTGTTTTTT. Filled out from reference TRBV11-2 and TRBJ2-2, the complete variable domain reads EAGVAQSPRYKIIEKRQSVAFWCNPISGHATLYWYQQILGQGPKLLIQFQNNGVVDDSQLPKDRFSAERLKGVDSTLKIQPAKLEDSAVYLCASSPRTGTGELFFGEGSRLTVL.

In this sample, this clonotype turned up a few times. This chain joins TRBV7-9 and TRBJ1-6, with D unresolved. The germline V and J ends were trimmed by 5 bases and 3 bases, with 11 bases remaining between them. CDR1 SEHNR and CDR2 FQNEAQ come from the germline V gene (reference sequence). The CDR3 runs 15 residues. The CDR3 is CASSGPGGYNSPLHF. As DNA, the CDR3 is TGTGCCAGCAGCGGCCCCGGAGGCTATAATTCACCCCTCCACTTT.

There are a few counts of this clonotype. This rearrangement joins TRBV6-1 to TRBJ2-7; 8 nucleotides align to TRBD1. The J segment lost 3 bases and the V segment lost 6 bases, leaving 10 bases of the junction unmatched. This CDR3 contains 15 residues. Germline CDR1 and CDR2: MNHNS and SASEGT. In nucleotides, the CDR3 is TGTGCCAGCAGGCTGTCCGGGACAGGAAGCTACGAGCAGTACTTC. It translates to CASRLSGTGSYEQYF.

This clonotype was detected many times. In DNA form, the CDR3 reads TGTGCCAGCAGTTTAATGGCGCGGTCCGGCAATGAGCAGTTCTTC. Amino acids: CASSLMARSGNEQFF. This chain connects TRBV28 to TRBJ2-1, with unresolved D. This CDR3 is 15 amino acids long. Germline V CDR1 and CDR2: MDHEN, SYDVKM. Trimming cost V 2 bases and J 6 bases, with 14 bases left between them.

This clonotype was found many times. The chain carries TRBV7-9 and TRBJ2-5; possible D gene TRBD2, 5 bases. Trimming pared 1 base from V and 1 base from J, leaving 7 bases between. The CDR3 spans 14 residues. Germline lookup yields CDR1 SEHNR and CDR2 FQNEAQ (reference sequence). CDR3 nucleotides: TGTGCCAGCAGCTTAGTGGACTTCCAAGAGACCCAGTACTTC. This encodes CASSLVDFQETQYF.

This chain joins TRBV10-3 and TRBJ2-1, with 7 positions matching TRBD2. Looked up from germline, CDR1 is ENHRY and CDR2 is SYGVKD. The length of the CDR3 is 13 residues. Unmatched junction bases numbered 9, after V lost 7 bases and J lost 9 bases. CDR3 nucleotides: TGTGCCATCATGCGGGAGTGGGGCAGTGAGCAGTTCTTC. It yields the protein CAIMREWGSEQFF.

The chain employs TRBV7-2 and TRBJ2-2; D is uncertain. The CDR3 runs to 13 residues. With 0 bases removed from V and 4 bases from J, the gap between germline ends came to 3 bases. The germline V gene has CDR1 SGHTA and CDR2 FQGNSA. The CDR3 spells CASSLASTGELFF. The CDR3 coding sequence is TGTGCCAGCAGCTTAGCGAGCACCGGGGAGCTGTTTTTT.

This chain uses TRBV5-1 with TRBJ2-2; D is unresolved. CDR1 is SGHRS and CDR2 is YFSETQ in the germline V gene. The CDR3 extends over 13 amino acids. Trimming removed 4 bases from V and 4 bases from J, with 8 bases in between. Here the CDR3 reads CASSLPLTGELFF. CDR3 coding DNA: TGCGCCAGCAGCCTCCCTCTCACCGGGGAGCTGTTTTTT.

This clonotype was seen at least ten times. This sequence joins TRBV20-1 and TRBJ2-7; unclear D gene. The V end was cut by 3 bases, the J end by 2 bases, with 14 bases between. The CDR3 has 14 residues. CDR1 and CDR2 from the germline V gene are DFQATT and SNEGSKA (reference sequence). The DNA for the CDR3 is TGCAGTGCTAGTGTCCCCGGGCCAACCTACGAGCAGTACTTC. This gives the protein CSASVPGPTYEQYF.

The chain employs TRBV12-3 or TRBV12-4 and TRBJ2-5, with 10 nucleotides matching TRBD2. The CDR3 contains 15 residues. Trimming took 5 bases from V and 2 from J; bases not matched to a gene: 5. This CDR3 reads CASSTLAGPQETQYF. The CDR3 DNA reads TGTGCCAGCAGTACACTAGCGGGGCCTCAAGAGACCCAGTACTTC.

Ten or more counts support this clonotype. V gene TRBV10-3 combines with J gene TRBJ2-5, with D tentatively TRBD1 or TRBD2 (5 bases each). The CDR3 runs 11 residues. From germline, CDR1 is ENHRY and CDR2 SYGVKD. With 10 bases removed from V and 3 bases from J, the gap between germline ends came to 9 bases. The CDR3 DNA reads TGTGCCACCGGGACGGAAGAGACCCAGTACTTC. Its protein product is CATGTEETQYF.

This clonotype has just a few counts. This chain connects TRBV29-1 to TRBJ2-5; D might be TRBD2 (6 bases). The CDR3 sequence is 13 residues long. V was clipped by 8 bases and J by 2 bases, with 15 bases between them. Germline lookup yields CDR1 SQVTM and CDR2 ANQGSEA. This CDR3 is CSQSAGLQETQYF. The CDR3 DNA sequence: TGCAGCCAAAGCGCGGGGCTACAAGAGACCCAGTACTTC.

This chain connects TRBV6-1 to TRBJ2-2, with 10 bases fitting TRBD2. Losses at the gene ends were 6 bases for V and 0 bases for J; bases not matched to a gene: 13. Germline assignment: CDR1 MNHNS and CDR2 SASEGT. The CDR3 contains 19 residues. The CDR3 nucleotides are TGTGCCAGCAGCCATACTAGCGGGGACTTAGTCCCGAACACCGGGGAGCTGTTTTTT. Translating gives CASSHTSGDLVPNTGELFF.

This clonotype was seen more than once but under ten times. The chain couples TRBV6-1 to TRBJ2-7, with 9 bases fitting TRBD1. V lost 6 bases and J lost 2; bases outside the gene matches: 5. The V gene's germline CDR1 is MNHNS and CDR2 SASEGT. This CDR3 has 14 residues. For the CDR3, the DNA is TGTGCCAGCAGCGGGACAGGGCGGACCTACGAGCAGTACTTC. Translation gives CASSGTGRTYEQYF.